The 5 T cell receptor beta chains presented below share a single source sample, sequenced in a study of blood T cell repertoires in COVID-19. Some clones are missing from TCRdb's copy, which holds only in-frame ones; the method was immunoSEQ multiplex PCR. The sample carries about 140,000 clones, about three quarters recorded once. Specimen: peripheral blood. These receptors came from a woman of 80 years or more with active or convalescent COVID-19.

This chain uses TRBV28 with TRBJ1-2; a possible D gene is TRBD1 (6 bases). Trimming cost V 6 bases and J 8 bases, with 16 bases left between them. Germline lookup yields CDR1 MDHEN and CDR2 SYDVKM. This CDR3 region has 13 residues. Here the CDR3 DNA reads TGTGCCAGCAGCCCAGACAGGCTGGGCGGCTACACCTTC. This encodes CASSPDRLGGYTF.

This clone has just one count. The chain is built from TRBV19 and TRBJ2-4; possible D gene TRBD1, 6 bases. Trimming removed 7 bases from V and 2 bases from J, with 15 bases in between. The germline V gene encodes CDR1 LNHDA and CDR2 SQIVND (reference sequence). There are 15 residues in the CDR3. CDR3 DNA sequence: TGTGCCAGTACCGATAGGGGGTCCTCCAAAAACATTCAGTACTTC. Its protein is CASTDRGSSKNIQYF.

This clone was found a few times. V and J are TRBV7-3 and TRBJ2-2; 9 nucleotides match TRBD2. CDR3 length: 14 residues. The V gene's germline CDR1 is SGHTA and CDR2 FQGTGA. With 8 bases clipped from V and 5 bases from J, the junction kept 6 bases outside the gene matches. This chain's CDR3 is CASGGSGGTGELFF. In DNA, the CDR3 is TGTGCCAGCGGAGGTAGCGGGGGAACCGGGGAGCTGTTTTTT.

This clone showed up many times. The sample carries other DNA sequences with the same CDR3. The chain carries TRBV27 and TRBJ2-7; D may be TRBD1 (5 bases). The ends were cut back, 0 bases at V and 3 bases at J, with 6 bases in the middle. This CDR3 is built from 13 residues. Germline V gives CDR1 MNHEY, CDR2 SMNVEV (reference sequence). CDR3 sequence (DNA): TGTGCCAGCAGTTTATCAAGGGGCTACGAGCAGTACTTC. This translates into CASSLSRGYEQYF.

This rearrangement joins TRBV10-3 to TRBJ2-4; TRBD1 might be the D (5 bases). Germline loops: CDR1 ENHRY, CDR2 SYGVKD. The V end was cut by 0 bases, the J end by 4 bases, with 13 bases between. The CDR3 totals 16 residues. CDR3 sequence (DNA): TGTGCCATCAGTGAGTCGGGGCTGGGTACAAAAAACATTCAGTACTTC. Translation: CAISESGLGTKNIQYF.